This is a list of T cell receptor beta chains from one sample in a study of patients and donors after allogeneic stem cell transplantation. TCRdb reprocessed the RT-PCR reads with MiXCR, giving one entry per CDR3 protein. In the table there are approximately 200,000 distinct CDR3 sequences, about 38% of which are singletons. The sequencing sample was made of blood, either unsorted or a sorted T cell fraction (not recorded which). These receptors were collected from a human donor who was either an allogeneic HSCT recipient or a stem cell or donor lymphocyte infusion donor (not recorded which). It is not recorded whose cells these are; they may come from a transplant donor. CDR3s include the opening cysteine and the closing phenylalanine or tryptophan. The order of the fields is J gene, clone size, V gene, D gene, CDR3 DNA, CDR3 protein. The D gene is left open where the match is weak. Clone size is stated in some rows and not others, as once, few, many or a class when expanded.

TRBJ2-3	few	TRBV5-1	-	TGCGCCAGCAGCTTGGGTCTAGATACGCAGTATTTT	CASSLGLDTQYF
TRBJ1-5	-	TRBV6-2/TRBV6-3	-	TGTGCCAGCAGAGACGACAGTGTCAGCAGACAGCCCCAGCATTTT	CASRDDSVSRQPQHF
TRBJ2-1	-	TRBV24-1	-	TGTGCCACCAGTGACCGGTCGAGGGCCTACAATGAGCAGTTCTTC	CATSDRSRAYNEQFF
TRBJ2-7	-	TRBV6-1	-	TGTGCCAGCGGGCAAGAGGGGTGGAGCTACGAGCAGTACTTC	CASGQEGWSYEQYF
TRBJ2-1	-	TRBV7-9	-	TGTGCCAGCAGCTTGGCTGATTACGATCAGCAGTTCTTC	CASSLADYDQQFF
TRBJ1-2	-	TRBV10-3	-	TGTGCCATCAGTGAGTCGAATTCAGGGTATGGCTACACCTTC	CAISESNSGYGYTF
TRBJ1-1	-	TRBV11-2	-	TGTGCCAGCAGCTTAGCGCAGGGATCGAACACTGAAGCTTTCTTT	CASSLAQGSNTEAFF
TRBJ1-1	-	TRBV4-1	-	TGCGCCAGCAGCCAAGCTTCTTTGGGGGCAGTCGTTAACCCGGACACTGAAGCTTTCTTT	CASSQASLGAVVNPDTEAFF
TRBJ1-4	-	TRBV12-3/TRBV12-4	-	TGTGCCAGCAGTCCGGTGGGGAACCGAGAAACAACTAATGAAAAACTGTTTTTT	CASSPVGNRETTNEKLFF
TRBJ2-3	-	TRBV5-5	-	TGTGCCAGCAGCTCTGGGTGGGATACGCAGTATTTT	CASSSGWDTQYF
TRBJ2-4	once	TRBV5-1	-	TGCGCCAGCAGCTTGGCCCCCCGGGAAAACATTCAGTACTTC	CASSLAPRENIQYF
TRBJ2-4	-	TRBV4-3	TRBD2	TGCGCCAGCAGCCAAGATCCACCACTAGCGGGGGGGTATGCCAAAAACATTCAGTACTTC	CASSQDPPLAGGYAKNIQYF
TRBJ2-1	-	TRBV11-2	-	TGTGCCAGCAGCTTAGCCCCAGCGGCCCTGAACAATGAGCAGTTCTTC	CASSLAPAALNNEQFF
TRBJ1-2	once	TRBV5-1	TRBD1	TGCGCCAGCAGCTTGGGGGAGACAGGGGACGCCTATGGCTACACCTTC	CASSLGETGDAYGYTF
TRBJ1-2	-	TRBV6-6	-	TGTGCCAGCAGTTACCCTCCCTCGGACAGAGGCTATGGCTACACCTTC	CASSYPPSDRGYGYTF
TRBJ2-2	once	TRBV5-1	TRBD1	TGCGCCAGCAGCTCTCCTAAGACAGGGGATAACACCGGGGAGCTGTTTTTT	CASSSPKTGDNTGELFF
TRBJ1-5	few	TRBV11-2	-	TGTGCCAGCAGCTCCGGCCTCAATCAGCCCCAGCATTTT	CASSSGLNQPQHF
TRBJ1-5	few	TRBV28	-	TGTGCCAGCAGTCTCCCAAACTCTAAGCCCCAGCATTTT	CASSLPNSKPQHF
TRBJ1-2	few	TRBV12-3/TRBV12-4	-	TGTGCCAGCAGTCCTGACCCCTTTGGCTACACCTTC	CASSPDPFGYTF
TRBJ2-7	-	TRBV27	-	TGTGCCAGCAGTAAGCAGGGGCCGAGCTACGAGCAGTACTTC	CASSKQGPSYEQYF
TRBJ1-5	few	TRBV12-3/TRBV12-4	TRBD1	TGTGCCAGCACCCTAAGACAGGGCCATAGCAATCAGCCCCAGCATTTT	CASTLRQGHSNQPQHF
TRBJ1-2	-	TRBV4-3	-	TGCGCCAGCAGCGCGATGAGGCAGGGAAGCTACACCTTC	CASSAMRQGSYTF
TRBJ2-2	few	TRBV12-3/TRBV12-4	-	TGTGCCAGCAGTTCCCCCTGGAGGAGCGTCAGCGGGGAGCTGTTTTTT	CASSSPWRSVSGELFF
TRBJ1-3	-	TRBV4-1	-	TGCGCCAGCAGCAAAGGACTCACGAACTCTGGAAACACCATATATTTT	CASSKGLTNSGNTIYF
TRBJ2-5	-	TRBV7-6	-	TGTGCCAGCGGTTTAAAACAAGAGACCCAGTACTTC	CASGLKQETQYF
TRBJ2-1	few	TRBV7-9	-	TGTGCCAGCAGCTTAGGATACAATAATGAGCAGTTCTTC	CASSLGYNNEQFF
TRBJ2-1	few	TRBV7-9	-	TGTGCCAGCAGTACGGGGAATGAGCAGTTCTTC	CASSTGNEQFF
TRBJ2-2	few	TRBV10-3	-	TGTGCCACCCTGTGGAGGGTGGCCGGGGAGCTGTTTTTT	CATLWRVAGELFF
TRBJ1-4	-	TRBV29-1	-	TGCAGCGTTGAGGATAATGAAAAACTGTTTTTT	CSVEDNEKLFF
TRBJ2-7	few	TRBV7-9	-	TGTGCCAGCAGCCCCATAGGTAGGCCCTACGAGCAGTACTTC	CASSPIGRPYEQYF
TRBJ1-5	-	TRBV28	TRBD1	TGTGCCAGCAGCCGACAGGGGGTTTCACGTAGCAATCAGCCCCAGCATTTT	CASSRQGVSRSNQPQHF
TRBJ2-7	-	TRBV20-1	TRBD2	TGCAGTGCTATCCCCCTGCGGGGGGCAATGGACTACGAGCAGTACTTC	CSAIPLRGAMDYEQYF
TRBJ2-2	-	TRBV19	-	TGTGCCAGTAGTATAGGCCGGACGCAGGGAAGGACCGGGGAGCTGTTTTTT	CASSIGRTQGRTGELFF
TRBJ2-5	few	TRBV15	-	TGTGCCACCAGCAGACAAGGGGGAGAGACCCAGTACTTC	CATSRQGGETQYF
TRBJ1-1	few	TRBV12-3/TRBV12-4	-	TGTGCCAGCAGCTGGGGCAAAGCTTTCTTT	CASSWGKAFF
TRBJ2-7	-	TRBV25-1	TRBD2	TGTGCCAGCAGTGACCGAGGGACTAGCGGGGGTTCCCTCTCCTACGAGCAGTACTTC	CASSDRGTSGGSLSYEQYF
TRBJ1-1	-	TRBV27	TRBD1	TGTGCCAGCAGCGCGGGACAGGCGGGCGCTGAAGCTTTCTTT	CASSAGQAGAEAFF
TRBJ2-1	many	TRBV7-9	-	TGTGCCAGCAGTCCACAGGACCCAAGCTCCTACAATGAGCAGTTCTTC	CASSPQDPSSYNEQFF
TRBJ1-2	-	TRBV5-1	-	TGCGCCATCAGCTTGGCCCCTGGCTATGGCTACACCTTC	CAISLAPGYGYTF
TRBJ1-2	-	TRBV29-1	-	TGCAGCGTTGATTATGGCTACACCTTC	CSVDYGYTF
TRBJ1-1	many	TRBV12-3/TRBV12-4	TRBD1	TGTGCCAGCAGGAAGACAGGGCTGAACACTGAAGCTTTCTTT	CASRKTGLNTEAFF
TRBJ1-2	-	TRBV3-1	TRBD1	TGTGCCAGCAGCCACCAGGCTGGACAGGGTAGCGGCTACACCTTC	CASSHQAGQGSGYTF
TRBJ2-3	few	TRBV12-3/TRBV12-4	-	TGTGCCAGCAGTTTTTTGGGGAATACGCAGTATTTT	CASSFLGNTQYF
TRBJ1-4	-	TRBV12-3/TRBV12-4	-	TGTGCCAGCAGCCTCGTCGGGGATGAAAAACTGTTTTTT	CASSLVGDEKLFF
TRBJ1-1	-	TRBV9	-	TGTGCCAGCAGCGAGGGAGGATGGAACACTGAAGCTTTCTTT	CASSEGGWNTEAFF
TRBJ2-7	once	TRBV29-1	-	TGCAGCGTTGGGTCCAGGGACGAGCAGTACTTC	CSVGSRDEQYF
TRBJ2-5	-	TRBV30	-	TGTGCCTGGAGTGACAGGGAGACCCAGTACTTC	CAWSDRETQYF
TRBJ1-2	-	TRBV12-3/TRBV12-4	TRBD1	TGTGCCAGCAGAAACTCCAGGGGGCGTTCCTATGGCTACACCTTC	CASRNSRGRSYGYTF
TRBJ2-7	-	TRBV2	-	TGTGCCAGCAGGAGGGACAACTCCTACGAGCAGTACTTC	CASRRDNSYEQYF
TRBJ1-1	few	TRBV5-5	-	TGTGCCAGCAGCTTGGCCCCCGGCAAGCTGAACACTGAAGCTTTCTTT	CASSLAPGKLNTEAFF
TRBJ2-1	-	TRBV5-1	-	TGCGCCAGCAGCCCTGGGACAAGGGTTAGGAATGAGCAGTTCTTC	CASSPGTRVRNEQFF
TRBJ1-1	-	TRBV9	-	TGTGCCAGCAGCGCCGCCCGGGGGGGCCGTACTGAAGCTTTCTTT	CASSAARGGRTEAFF
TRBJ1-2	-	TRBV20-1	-	TGCAGTGCCGTGACAGCTAACTATGGCTACACCTTC	CSAVTANYGYTF
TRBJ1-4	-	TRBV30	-	TGTGCCTGGAGTTTAGGCAGTCAGTCGATAGCAACTAATGAAAAACTGTTTTTT	CAWSLGSQSIATNEKLFF
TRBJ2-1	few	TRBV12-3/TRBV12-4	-	TGTGCCAGCAGTTTAAATCCCGAACCCTACAATGAGCAGTTCTTC	CASSLNPEPYNEQFF
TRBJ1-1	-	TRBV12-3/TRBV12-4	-	TGTGCCAGCAGGCCCGGCGGGGTCCACACTGAAGCTTTCTTT	CASRPGGVHTEAFF
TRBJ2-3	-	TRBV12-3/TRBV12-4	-	TGTGCCAGCAGTCTCAGACGGGGAACAGATACGCAGTATTTT	CASSLRRGTDTQYF
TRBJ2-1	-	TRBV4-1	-	TGCGCCAGCAGCCAAGGCCCGGGGGCCAGCTCCTACAATGAGCAGTTCTTC	CASSQGPGASSYNEQFF
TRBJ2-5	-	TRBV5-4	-	TGTGCCAGCAGCTTTTGGCGGGGATGGGGACAAGAGACCCAGTACTTC	CASSFWRGWGQETQYF